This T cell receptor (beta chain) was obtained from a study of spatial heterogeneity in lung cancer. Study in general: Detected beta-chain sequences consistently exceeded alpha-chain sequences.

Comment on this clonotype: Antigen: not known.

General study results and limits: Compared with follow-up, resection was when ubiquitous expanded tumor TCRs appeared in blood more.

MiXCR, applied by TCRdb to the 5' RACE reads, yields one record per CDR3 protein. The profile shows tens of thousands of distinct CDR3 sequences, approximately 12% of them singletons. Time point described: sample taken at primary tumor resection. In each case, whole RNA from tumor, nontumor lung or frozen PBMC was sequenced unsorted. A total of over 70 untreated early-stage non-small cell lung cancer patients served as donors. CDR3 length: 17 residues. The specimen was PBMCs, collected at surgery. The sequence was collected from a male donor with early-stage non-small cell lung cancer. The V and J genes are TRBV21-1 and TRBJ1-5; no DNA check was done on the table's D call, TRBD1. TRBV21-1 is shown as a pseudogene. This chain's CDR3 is CASSKEYRDISNQPQHF. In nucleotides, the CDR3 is TGTGCCAGCAGCAAAGAGTACAGGGACATTAGCAATCAGCCCCAGCATTTT.